The 20 T cell receptor beta chains given below trace back to one sample, sequenced in a study of cytomegalovirus exposure and HLA in healthy donors. Both 60 Vbeta primers and 13 Jbeta primers went into the PCR. Produced via immunoSEQ multiplex PCR; TCRdb's table is partial and in-frame only. The sample records about 94,000 clones, 79% being singletons. Material for sequencing was PBMCs. These receptors were collected from a woman between 35 and 50 years old in good health and CMV-seronegative.

The chain uses TRBV7-2 and TRBJ2-7; TRBD1 aligns across 7 bases. CDR3 length equals 15 residues. With 5 bases clipped from V and 4 bases from J, the junction kept 11 bases outside the gene matches. Germline-derived CDR1 and CDR2 are SGHTA and FQGNSA. CDR3 residues: CASSLTHRGVYEQYF. The CDR3 DNA reads TGTGCCAGCAGCCTAACACACAGGGGCGTTTACGAGCAGTACTTC. Combining the CDR3 with reference TRBV7-2 and TRBJ2-7 gives the whole variable domain GAGVSQSPSNKVTEKGKDVELRCDPISGHTALYWYRQSLGQGLEFLIYFQGNSAPDKSGLPSDRFSAERTGGSVSTLTIQRTQQEDSAVYLCASSLTHRGVYEQYFGPGTRLTVT.

The CDR3 here is CASSTSNRGSTYEQYF. Here the CDR3 DNA reads TGTGCCAGCAGTACCTCTAACAGGGGATCAACCTACGAGCAGTACTTC. The rearrangement links TRBV27 to TRBJ2-7, with TRBD1 identical over 7 bases. V lost 5 bases to trimming and J lost 2 bases; unmatched junction nucleotides: 12. The CDR3 consists of 16 residues. CDR1 is MNHEY, CDR2 SMNVEV, per germline (reference sequence).

The V call is TRBV7-2, the J call TRBJ1-1; D gene uncertain. The CDR3 loop spans 12 amino acids. V dropped 5 bases and J dropped 2 bases, with 6 bases sitting between them. Germline CDR1 reads SGHTA; CDR2 reads FQGNSA. CDR3 residues: CASSRDNTEAFF. CDR3 nucleotide sequence: TGTGCCAGCAGCCGAGATAACACTGAAGCTTTCTTT. The full variable domain, its missing parts supplied by reference TRBV7-2 and TRBJ1-1, is GAGVSQSPSNKVTEKGKDVELRCDPISGHTALYWYRQSLGQGLEFLIYFQGNSAPDKSGLPSDRFSAERTGGSVSTLTIQRTQQEDSAVYLCASSRDNTEAFFGQGTRLTVV.

The chain links TRBV2 to TRBJ2-2; 8 bases are shared with TRBD1. Losses at the gene ends were 6 bases for V and 5 bases for J; bases not matched to a gene: 5. The CDR3 totals 14 residues. CDR1 SNHLY and CDR2 FYNNEI come from the germline V gene. The CDR3 nucleotides are TGTGCCAGCAGCCGGGGACAGGAGACCGGGGAGCTGTTTTTT. Translating it yields CASSRGQETGELFF.

The chain recombines TRBV5-6 with TRBJ1-4, with 8 bases matching TRBD1. CDR3 size: 16 residues. Germline-derived CDR1 and CDR2 are SGHDT and YYEEEE. Germline trimming cut 4 bases from V and 5 bases from J; bases unmatched to any gene: 10. CDR3 sequence (DNA): TGTGCCAGCAGCGCAGAAGGGACAGGAGAAAATGAAAAACTGTTTTTT. The encoded protein is CASSAEGTGENEKLFF.

The rearrangement joins TRBV18 to TRBJ2-5; 9 positions agree with TRBD1. V was clipped by 3 bases and J by 7 bases; unmatched bases: 6. CDR1 is KGHSH, CDR2 LQKENI, per germline. This CDR3 has 14 residues. CDR3: CASSPTGGEVTQYF. The CDR3 region has the DNA TGTGCCAGCTCACCTACAGGGGGCGAGGTGACCCAGTACTTC.

The chain employs TRBV19 and TRBJ1-3; TRBD1 might be the D (6 bases). The CDR3 covers 14 residues. Trimming took 7 bases from V and 2 from J, leaving 12 bases between them. CDR1 and CDR2 from the germline V gene are LNHDA and SQIVND (reference sequence). In DNA form, the CDR3 reads TGTGCCAGTACAACCGACAGGCCTGGAAACACCATATATTTT. Protein sequence: CASTTDRPGNTIYF.

The chain joins TRBV29-1 to TRBJ1-1; no definite D call. V lost 5 bases and J lost 7, with 20 bases in between. Per the germline V gene, CDR1 is SQVTM and CDR2 is ANQGSEA. This CDR3 spans 14 amino acids. The CDR3: CSVQSFPGIREAFF. DNA of the CDR3: TGCAGCGTTCAGTCTTTTCCGGGGATCCGTGAAGCTTTCTTT. Together with reference TRBV29-1 and TRBJ1-1, the CDR3 gives the full variable domain: SAVISQKPSRDICQRGTSLTIQCQVDSQVTMMFWYRQQPGQSLTLIATANQGSEATYESGFVIDKFPISRPNLTFSTLTVSNMSPEDSSIYLCSVQSFPGIREAFFGQGTRLTVV.

The rearrangement joins TRBV6-5 to TRBJ1-1; TRBD1 agrees at 7 bases. The CDR3 runs 14 residues. V was clipped by 7 bases and J by 1 base; unmatched bases: 6. Germline V gene data show CDR1 as MNHEY and CDR2 as SVGAGI. CDR3 in amino acids: CASTPGTENTEAFF. The DNA for the CDR3 is TGTGCCAGCACCCCCGGGACAGAGAACACTGAAGCTTTCTTT.

The rearrangement links TRBV7-2 to TRBJ2-1; TRBD2 matches at 8 bases. V shed 4 bases, J shed 8 bases, and the junction held 4 bases outside the gene matches. The CDR3 has 13 amino acids. Germline CDR1 reads SGHTA; CDR2 reads FQGNSA. The CDR3 coding sequence is TGTGCCAGCAGCTCGGGAGGGCAGGATGAGCAGTTCTTC. It translates to CASSSGGQDEQFF.

This clone came up once. The chain has TRBV6-1 and TRBJ2-4; the D gene is possibly TRBD1 (6 bases). Per germline, CDR1 MNHNS and CDR2 SASEGT. Trimming stripped 6 bases from V and 6 bases from J, with 9 bases between. There are 12 residues in the CDR3. The CDR3 region has the DNA TGTGCCAGCAGGGGGACAACAAACATTCAGTACTTC. This translates into CASRGTTNIQYF.

V is TRBV6-5 and J is TRBJ1-1, with D perhaps TRBD1 (5 bases). Germline CDR1 reads MNHEY; CDR2 reads SVGAGI. The CDR3 sequence is 13 residues long. V was clipped by 4 bases and J by 4 bases, with 10 bases between them. The chain's CDR3 is CASSLEGSTEAFF. The CDR3 DNA is TGTGCCAGCAGTTTGGAGGGGAGCACTGAAGCTTTCTTT.

This rearrangement joins TRBV19 to TRBJ1-1; D is unclear. CDR1 is LNHDA and CDR2 is SQIVND in the germline V gene (reference sequence). The CDR3 is 11 amino acids. Trimming shortened V by 1 base and J by 7 bases, and 4 bases separated the two germline ends. CDR3 loop: CASSIACEAFF. CDR3 sequence (DNA): TGTGCCAGTAGTATAGCGTGTGAAGCTTTCTTT.

The chain employs TRBV7-6 and TRBJ1-6; 7 nucleotides line up with TRBD1. Trimming at V came to 0 bases and at J to 3 bases, leaving 5 bases not matched to a gene. The CDR3 is 17 amino acids. Germline lookup yields CDR1 SGHVS and CDR2 FNYEAQ. CDR3 bases: TGTGCCAGCAGCTTAGCGCCCACAGGGGACTATAATTCACCCCTCCACTTT. It translates to CASSLAPTGDYNSPLHF.

This clone was detected only a few times. This chain links TRBV27 with TRBJ2-1, with 7 bases that match TRBD2. V was pared by 2 bases and J by 4 bases, with 8 bases of the junction left unmatched. The CDR3 runs 16 residues. CDR1 and CDR2 (germline): MNHEY, SMNVEV (reference sequence). The DNA for the CDR3 is TGTGCCAGCAGTTTAGGTGTGGGACTACAGTACAATGAGCAGTTCTTC. It translates to CASSLGVGLQYNEQFF.

The J gene is TRBJ1-5, the V gene TRBV7-9; no clear D. Germline CDR1 reads SEHNR; CDR2 reads FQNEAQ (reference sequence). The CDR3 is made up of 14 amino acids. V was clipped by 2 bases and J by 0 bases, with 5 bases between them. CDR3 region: CASSLQDSNQPQHF. CDR3 nucleotide sequence: TGTGCCAGCAGCTTACAGGATAGCAATCAGCCCCAGCATTTT. The full variable domain, its missing parts supplied by reference TRBV7-9 and TRBJ1-5, is DTGVSQNPRHKITKRGQNVTFRCDPISEHNRLYWYRQTLGQGPEFLTYFQNEAQLEKSRLLSDRFSAERPKGSFSTLEIQRTEQGDSAMYLCASSLQDSNQPQHFGDGTRLSIL.

The CDR3 nucleotides read TGTGCCAGCAGACCTACAGGGTACATTGAAAAACTGTTTTTT. Its translation is CASRPTGYIEKLFF. The chain joins TRBV28 to TRBJ1-4, with a possible D match to TRBD1 (6 bases). Germline values: CDR1 MDHEN, CDR2 SYDVKM. V lost 6 bases to trimming and J lost 7 bases, with 15 bases between them. The CDR3 contains 14 residues.

The V and J genes are TRBV6-1 and TRBJ1-6; D unresolved. V gave up 4 bases and J gave up 0 bases, with 13 bases separating them. Germline-derived CDR1 and CDR2 are MNHNS and SASEGT. The CDR3 spans 17 residues. The CDR3 spells CASSVRVRASYNSPLHF. DNA for the CDR3: TGTGCCAGCAGTGTAAGGGTGCGGGCCTCCTATAATTCACCCCTCCACTTT.

This chain links TRBV28 with TRBJ2-7; 7 nucleotides line up with TRBD1. The CDR3 is 15 amino acids. Trimming took 1 base from V and 7 from J; bases not matched to a gene: 10. Germline CDR1 MDHEN, CDR2 SYDVKM. The CDR3 sequence: CASSLSRRGQNEQYF. CDR3 DNA sequence: TGTGCCAGCAGTTTATCTCGAAGGGGGCAAAATGAGCAGTACTTC.

The rearrangement links TRBV6-1 to TRBJ1-5, with 11 bases lining up with TRBD1. CDR3 length: 16 amino acids. V lost 0 bases to trimming and J lost 5 bases; unmatched junction nucleotides: 3. CDR1 MNHNS and CDR2 SASEGT come from the germline V gene. CDR3 loop: CASSEARTGGHQPQHF. The CDR3 DNA reads as TGTGCCAGCAGTGAAGCAAGGACAGGGGGCCATCAGCCCCAGCATTTT.